This is a list of T cell receptor beta chains from one sample in a study of regulatory T cells in long-lasting Graves disease. TCRdb used MiXCR to reprocess the multiplex PCR reads, holding one entry per CDR3 protein. Of some 560,000 distinct CDR3 sequences in the sample, approximately 16% are singletons; the top ten hold just under 25%. The sample was also linked to a second study, of T cells in Graves' hyperthyroidism and ophthalmopathy.

This specimen was peripheral blood mononuclear cells (PBMCs), taken at new diagnosis, from a patient treated with antithyroid drugs. These receptors came from a woman aged 35-60 years with Graves disease. CDR3s include the opening cysteine and the closing phenylalanine or tryptophan. The D gene is left open where the match is weak. Where a row states a size, it is once, few, many or the class of an expanded clone; other rows omit it.

TRBV28	TRBJ2-3	many	TRBD2	TGTGCCAGCAGTTGGGCTAGCGGGGGGGCCAAAGATACGCAGTATTTT	CASSWASGGAKDTQYF
TRBV20-1	TRBJ1-2	many	.	TGCAGTGCCGGTCACGGGTATGGCTACACCTTC	CSAGHGYGYTF
TRBV5-1	TRBJ1-6	.	.	TGCGCCAGCAGCCTTAACGGACAGTCGACGAACCTCCACTTT	CASSLNGQSTNLHF
TRBV19	TRBJ1-3	few	TRBD1	TGTGCCAGTAGCGGACAGGGGTACTCTGGAAACACCATATATTTT	CASSGQGYSGNTIYF
TRBV12-3/TRBV12-4	TRBJ2-1	few	.	TGTGCCAGCAGCTCTAGAGTAGATGAGCAGTTCTTC	CASSSRVDEQFF
TRBV9	TRBJ2-5	.	TRBD2	TGTGCCAGCAGCGCAGAAGCGGGGGGTCAAGAGACCCAGTACTTC	CASSAEAGGQETQYF
TRBV19	TRBJ2-1	few	TRBD2	TGTGCCACTTTGAGCGGGGTTGAGCAGTTCTTC	CATLSGVEQFF
TRBV6-5	TRBJ1-5	few	.	TGTGCCAGCAGTTATGACTTGGGAGGTCAGCCCCAGCATTTT	CASSYDLGGQPQHF
TRBV6-5	TRBJ1-2	many	.	TGTGCCAGCAGTTCTGACAGCGCTGGCTACACCTTC	CASSSDSAGYTF
TRBV6-2/TRBV6-3	TRBJ1-2	many	.	TGTGCCAGCAGTTCAGGACGGCTAAGGGGCTACACCTTC	CASSSGRLRGYTF
TRBV19	TRBJ2-7	.	.	TGTGCCACCCAAGTCGGGCCGGGTGAGCAGTACTTC	CATQVGPGEQYF
TRBV7-9	TRBJ1-2	.	TRBD1	TGTGCCAGCAGCTTCCCACTCACGGGACAGGGTTTACTCGGCGGCTACACCTTC	CASSFPLTGQGLLGGYTF
TRBV2	TRBJ2-5	many	.	TGTGCCAGCAGTACGGGGCGCGCGGAGACCCAGTACTTC	CASSTGRAETQYF
TRBV19	TRBJ1-6	.	.	TGTGCCAGCAGGGGCGCAGTTAATTCACCCCTCCACTTT	CASRGAVNSPLHF
TRBV6-1	TRBJ1-6	many	.	TGTGCCAGCAGTGAAGCGTATCCGGGGGGTTGGCCACCCCTCCACTTT	CASSEAYPGGWPPLHF
TRBV4-2	TRBJ2-7	.	TRBD2	TGTGCCAGCAGCCAAGAAGTAGGACGGGGGGGCCCCGAGCAGTACTTC	CASSQEVGRGGPEQYF
TRBV28	TRBJ2-3	.	TRBD1	TGTGCCAGCAGTGTGACAGGGGGCTTCACAGATACGCAGTATTTT	CASSVTGGFTDTQYF
TRBV18	TRBJ1-1	many	.	TGTGCCAGCAGCTTACAGCCTAACACTGAAGCTTTCTTT	CASSLQPNTEAFF
TRBV19	TRBJ2-3	.	TRBD1	TGTGCCAGTAGTGAGGACAGGGGGTTCACAGATACGCAGTATTTT	CASSEDRGFTDTQYF
TRBV19	TRBJ2-7	.	.	TGTGCCAGTAGTACGGGTTGGGGTACCTACGAGCAGTACTTC	CASSTGWGTYEQYF
TRBV6-1	TRBJ1-3	many	.	TGTGCCAGCAGGGCCGCCGGGTCTCAGGGGTTCGGAAACACCATATATTTT	CASRAAGSQGFGNTIYF
TRBV12-3/TRBV12-4	TRBJ2-7	many	.	TGTGCCAGCAGTCTCCCGGGGCTGGGGTACGAGCAGTACTTC	CASSLPGLGYEQYF
TRBV30	TRBJ2-4	many	.	TGTGCCTGGAGTGTGAGGGGAGTGAACATTCAGTACTTC	CAWSVRGVNIQYF
TRBV3-1	TRBJ2-1	few	TRBD2	TGTGCCAGCAGCCAAGCCGCGGGGGGGGCGGCATTCTTC	CASSQAAGGAAFF
TRBV7-6	TRBJ1-1	few	.	TGTGCCAGCAGCTTAGGAGGTATCCCTGAAGCTTTCTTT	CASSLGGIPEAFF
TRBV5-4	TRBJ1-2	.	.	TGTGCCAGCAGCTTGTTTGGGGCCTATGGCTACACCTTC	CASSLFGAYGYTF
TRBV9	TRBJ2-3	few	.	TGTGCCAGCAGCGTCGAGTGGGGGGGGGCTACAGATACGCAGTATTTT	CASSVEWGGATDTQYF
TRBV5-1	TRBJ1-6	few	.	TGCGCCAGCAGCCCTCTGACAGGTGATAATTCACCCCTCCACTTT	CASSPLTGDNSPLHF
TRBV24-1	TRBJ1-6	many	.	TGTGCCACCAGTGATCTCGAGGGGACCCTCCACTTT	CATSDLEGTLHF
TRBV12-3/TRBV12-4	TRBJ2-3	many	.	TGTGCCAGCAGCCCGACAGGATCAGATACGCAGTATTTT	CASSPTGSDTQYF
TRBV25-1	TRBJ2-2	.	.	TGTGCCAGCAGTAACTCCCGGGGGGCCACGAACACCGGGGAGCTGTTTTTT	CASSNSRGATNTGELFF
TRBV2	TRBJ2-7	many	.	TGTGCCAGCAGCCCGGGCAGGGGCATCGGCGAGCAGTACTTC	CASSPGRGIGEQYF
TRBV9	TRBJ2-5	many	.	TGTGCCAGCAGCGAACACGGGACTCCACAAGAGACCCAGTACTTC	CASSEHGTPQETQYF
TRBV12-3/TRBV12-4	TRBJ1-2	few	.	TGTGCCAGCAGTTTTGGTGAGGAAGGGATCGGCTACACCTTC	CASSFGEEGIGYTF
TRBV7-2	TRBJ2-1	.	TRBD2	TGTGCCAGCAGGGCGGGGGGTGGAAGTAATGAGCAGTTCTTC	CASRAGGGSNEQFF
TRBV5-1	TRBJ2-5	.	TRBD2	TGCGCCAGCAGCACCGCCGGGGGGGGAGAAGAGACCCAGTACTTC	CASSTAGGGEETQYF
TRBV5-6	TRBJ2-7	many	.	TGTGCCAGCAGCTTGCTGGTCAACCTTTTGGGCGAGCAGTACTTC	CASSLLVNLLGEQYF
TRBV12-3/TRBV12-4	TRBJ2-1	many	.	TGTGCCAGCAGTCCCGGAGGTACTGGGCAGTTCTTC	CASSPGGTGQFF
TRBV3-1	TRBJ1-6	many	.	TGTGCCAGCAGCCAAGGAGGGTTGGAATCACCCCTCCACTTT	CASSQGGLESPLHF
TRBV2	TRBJ2-2	few	.	TGTGCCAGCAGTGAAACGGGACACGGGGGTTCCGGGGAGCTGTCTTTT	CASSETGHGGSGELSF
TRBV11-2	TRBJ1-4	.	.	TGTGCCAGCAGTTATGAGGCGGAAAAACTGTTTTTT	CASSYEAEKLFF
TRBV13	TRBJ1-6	many	TRBD1	TGTGCCAGCAGCTCTACAGGGGCGAATTCACCCCTCCACTTT	CASSSTGANSPLHF
TRBV19	TRBJ2-5	.	TRBD2	TGTGCCAGTAGTATAGTTGGACTAGCTGGGGAGACCCAGTACTTC	CASSIVGLAGETQYF
TRBV27	TRBJ1-6	.	.	TGTGCCAGCGCGTTTCTCAATTCACCCCTCCACTTT	CASAFLNSPLHF
TRBV6-2/TRBV6-3	TRBJ2-7	.	TRBD1	TGTGCCGGCAGTCCAGGGGGCTACGAGCAGTACTTC	CAGSPGGYEQYF
TRBV27	TRBJ2-7	.	TRBD1	TGTGCCAGCAGTATTACAGGGGGCACCTACGAGCAGTACTTC	CASSITGGTYEQYF
TRBV12-3/TRBV12-4	TRBJ1-1	many	.	TGTGCCAGCAGTTTTGACGCCTTCCGGGATCACACTGAAGCTTTCTTT	CASSFDAFRDHTEAFF
TRBV4-1	TRBJ1-2	.	.	TGCGCCAGCAGCCAAGATCCAGGAGAAAGGTATGGCTACACCTTC	CASSQDPGERYGYTF
TRBV27	TRBJ2-7	many	.	TGTGCCAGCAGTTTTTTCCCGGGAAGCTCCTACGAGCAGTACTTC	CASSFFPGSSYEQYF